This T cell receptor beta chain derives from a study of cytomegalovirus exposure and HLA in healthy donors. Despite likely unrecorded immune exposures, the donors were nominally healthy at the time of sampling. The CDR3 totals 13 residues. The V gene end was trimmed by 10 bases and the J gene end by 1 base; junction bases not matched to a gene: 6. Per germline, CDR1 MNHEY and CDR2 SVGAGI. This clone was recorded only once. This PCR relied on a set of 60 Vbeta primers and 13 Jbeta primers. Here immunoSEQ multiplex PCR was the method, and the copy in TCRdb shows in-frame clones only, minus some. The repertoire holds about 80,000 clones, with under 65% as singletons.

V usage is TRBV6-5 and J usage is TRBJ2-7; 8 nucleotides line up with TRBD2. This clonotype was obtained from a male donor in good health and CMV-seropositive. The specimen was PBMCs. The CDR3 loop is CATLRGGSYEQYF. CDR3 nucleotides: TGTGCCACCCTTCGCGGGGGGTCCTACGAGCAGTACTTC.